Listed below are T cell receptor beta chains from one sample, sequenced in a study of T cell changes during pregnancy in multiple sclerosis. Clones were sequenced by immunoSEQ multiplex PCR, and TCRdb holds only the in-frame ones, with some missing. Of roughly 40,000 clones in the sample, about 90% were seen once. Material: CD4+ T cells from peripheral blood mononuclear cells, obtained before pregnancy. The source is a female donor with multiple sclerosis, enrolled in a pregnancy study. CDR3s include the opening cysteine and the closing phenylalanine or tryptophan. The D gene is left open where the match is weak. Size tells how often a clone was seen (once, few, many) or the class of an expanded clone, and some rows leave it out.

15	NA	TRBV5-1	NA	TRBJ1-6	TGCGCCAGCAGCTTGTCACCCTACCATAATTCACCCCTCCACTTT	CASSLSPYHNSPLHF
14	NA	TRBV5-8	NA	TRBJ1-1	TGTGCCAGCAGCTTGGAGGGGTGGAACACTGAAGCTTTCTTT	CASSLEGWNTEAFF
12	NA	TRBV10-3	NA	TRBJ1-3	TGTGCCATCAGTGAGTCAGGGGACACCATATATTTT	CAISESGDTIYF
15	NA	TRBV5-1	NA	TRBJ2-2	TGCGCCAGCAGCTTCCAGGGTGGGAACACCGGGGAGCTGTTTTTT	CASSFQGGNTGELFF
13	NA	TRBV5-6	NA	TRBJ1-2	TGTGCCAGCAGCTTGGACAGGTCCTATGGCTACACCTTC	CASSLDRSYGYTF
14	TRBD2	TRBV10-3	NA	TRBJ2-3	TGTGCCAACGCACGCGGGGGGGCCGGAGATACGCAGTATTTT	CANARGGAGDTQYF
15	TRBD1	TRBV6-5	NA	TRBJ1-6	TGTGCCAGCAGAGTTCGACAGGGAAGGCATTCACCCCTCCACTTT	CASRVRQGRHSPLHF
15	NA	TRBV30	once	TRBJ1-2	TGTGCCTGGTCCACTAACTGGGCCCGGGGTGACGGCTACACCTTC	CAWSTNWARGDGYTF
17	NA	TRBV5-1	NA	TRBJ1-3	TGCGCCAGCAGCTTGGCCGGACAGAGCTTCTCTGGAAACACCATATATTTT	CASSLAGQSFSGNTIYF
14	NA	TRBV6-4	NA	TRBJ1-6	TGTGCCAGCAGTGAAACAATCCAAAATTCACCCCTCCACTTT	CASSETIQNSPLHF
15	NA	TRBV9	NA	TRBJ2-2	TGTGCCAGCAGCGTAGGTGCTAGCGTTACCGGGGAGCTGTTTTTT	CASSVGASVTGELFF
14	NA	TRBV7-2	NA	TRBJ1-1	TGTGCCAGCAGCCCAGGTAGGGGGAACACTGAAGCTTTCTTT	CASSPGRGNTEAFF
16	TRBD1	TRBV6-6	NA	TRBJ1-3	TGTGCCAGCAGTTACTGGACAGGGGGGTCTGGAAACACCATATATTTT	CASSYWTGGSGNTIYF
14	TRBD1	TRBV19	NA	TRBJ1-4	TGTGCCAGTAGTACAGGACAGGGAGGTGAAAAACTGTTTTTT	CASSTGQGGEKLFF
13	NA	TRBV29-1	NA	TRBJ2-5	TGCAGCGCCGACGGTGGGGCCTTGGAGACCCAGTACTTC	CSADGGALETQYF
18	TRBD1	TRBV27	few	TRBJ1-6	TGTGCCAGCAGTTTAGGGTTGGGACAGGGAAAATCTAATTCACCCCTCCACTTT	CASSLGLGQGKSNSPLHF
15	NA	TRBV19	NA	TRBJ1-1	TGTGCCAGTAGTGAGACTGGACTATTGAACACTGAAGCTTTCTTT	CASSETGLLNTEAFF
15	NA	TRBV5-1	NA	TRBJ2-1	TGCGCCAGCAGCTTGTTGGCGGGATCCTACAATGAGCAGTTCTTC	CASSLLAGSYNEQFF
14	NA	TRBV7-8	NA	TRBJ1-3	TGTGCCAGCAGCTTAAGAGCATCTGGAAACACCATATATTTT	CASSLRASGNTIYF